The present T cell receptor beta chain was sequenced within a study of T cells after somatic rescue of genetic block. Produced via immunoSEQ multiplex PCR; TCRdb's table is partial and in-frame only. The sample has tens of thousands of clones, approximately 90% seen once. Germline CDR1 and CDR2: MNHNS and SASEGT. There are 15 residues in the CDR3. V shed 2 bases, J shed 2 bases, and the junction held 6 bases outside the gene matches. The clonotype was recovered from a woman younger than 35. This chain connects TRBV6-1 to TRBJ2-7, with TRBD2 matching 7 bases. Sequences were obtained from peripheral blood mononuclear cells (PBMCs). The CDR3 DNA reads as TGTGCCAGCAGTGAACTCCTAGCGGAACCCTACGAGCAGTACTTC. It translates to CASSELLAEPYEQYF.